The 12 T cell receptor beta chains below were found in one sample sequenced in a study of T cell repertoires in cytomegalovirus infection. TCRdb redid the calling of the reads with MiXCR, one entry per CDR3 protein. Here the sample spans around 94,000 distinct CDR3 sequences, approximately 16% being singletons. Sequences were obtained from PBMCs. These receptors came from a human donor in good health (CMV status not recorded). Some clones in this sample may be carry-over from other donors' samples.

This clonotype has a handful of counts. The chain recombines TRBV6-2 or TRBV6-3 with TRBJ1-5; perhaps TRBD1 as D (5 bases). Germline values: CDR1 MNHEY, CDR2 SVGEGT. Trimming cost V 4 bases and J 7 bases, with 14 bases left between them. The CDR3 sequence is 14 residues long. In DNA form, the CDR3 reads TGTGCCAGCAGTTCTCTCCAGGGTGGGCAGCCCCAGCATTTT. It yields the protein CASSSLQGGQPQHF.

There are many counts of this clonotype. The chain employs TRBV6-2 or TRBV6-3 and TRBJ2-3; D call uncertain. Germline V gene lookup returns CDR1 MNHEY and CDR2 SVGEGT. The ends were cut back, 0 bases at V and 1 base at J, with 5 bases in the middle. There are 14 residues in the CDR3. This chain's CDR3 is CASSYSDRTDTQYF. CDR3 nucleotide sequence: TGTGCCAGCAGTTACTCCGACCGCACAGATACGCAGTATTTT.

The genes are TRBV19 and TRBJ2-7; the D is unclear. The CDR3 totals 15 residues. The ends were cut back, 2 bases at V and 0 bases at J, with 11 bases in the middle. Per germline, CDR1 LNHDA and CDR2 SQIVND (reference sequence). CDR3 coding DNA: TGTGCCAGTAGTATACAGCCAGGAGCCTCCTACGAGCAGTACTTC. It is translated as CASSIQPGASYEQYF.

The chain couples TRBV3-1 to TRBJ2-2; D not certain. CDR1 LGHDT and CDR2 YNNKEL come from the germline V gene (reference sequence). V lost 3 bases and J lost 3, with 8 bases in between. CDR3 length: 14 residues. The CDR3 is CASSQGGYTGELFF. The CDR3 DNA reads TGTGCCAGCAGCCAGGGCGGCTACACCGGGGAGCTGTTTTTT. Full variable domain (missing parts from reference TRBV3-1 and TRBJ2-2): DTAVSQTPKYLVTQMGNDKSIKCEQNLGHDTMYWYKQDSKKFLKIMFSYNNKELIINETVPNRFSPKSPDKAHLNLHINSLELGDSAVYFCASSQGGYTGELFFGEGSRLTVL.

This chain connects TRBV3-1 to TRBJ1-2; tentative D call: TRBD1 (6 bases). Between the trimmed V and J ends, which lost 7 bases and 8 bases, there was a span of 14 bases. The CDR3 loop spans 12 amino acids. Germline values: CDR1 LGHDT, CDR2 YNNKEL (reference sequence). CDR3 in DNA: TGTGCCAGCAACCGACGAGGGGGAGGCTACACCTTC. Translating gives CASNRRGGGYTF.

The sample holds many counts of this clonotype. V usage is TRBV4-3 and J usage is TRBJ2-2, with no clear D. Trimming pared 0 bases from V and 1 base from J, leaving 9 bases between. This CDR3 comprises 16 residues. Per the germline V gene, CDR1 is LGHNA and CDR2 is YSLEER. CDR3 coding DNA: TGCGCCAGCAGCCAAGAGTTAAATGTGAACACCGGGGAGCTGTTTTTT. Amino acids: CASSQELNVNTGELFF.

This clonotype occurred many times. The gene calls are TRBV28 and TRBJ2-7; 10 bases fit TRBD1. The CDR3 extends over 15 amino acids. J lost 5 bases, V lost 4 bases, and 8 bases had no gene match. Germline values: CDR1 MDHEN, CDR2 SYDVKM. CDR3 sequence reads: CASSSTGGASHEQYF. The CDR3 DNA sequence: TGTGCCAGCAGTTCGACAGGGGGCGCATCCCACGAGCAGTACTTC.

This clonotype was counted at least ten times. This sequence joins TRBV7-3 and TRBJ1-2; no definite D call. Germline CDR1 reads SGHTA; CDR2 reads FQGTGA. This CDR3 comprises 13 residues. The V gene lost 5 bases and the J gene lost 4 bases, with 11 bases spanning the gap. Here the CDR3 reads CASSTLGPYGYTF. CDR3 nucleotides: TGTGCCAGCAGCACCCTCGGCCCCTATGGCTACACCTTC. The full variable domain, its missing parts supplied by reference TRBV7-3 and TRBJ1-2, is GAGVSQTPSNKVTEKGKYVELRCDPISGHTALYWYRQSLGQGPEFLIYFQGTGAADDSGLPNDRFFAVRPEGSVSTLKIQRTERGDSAVYLCASSTLGPYGYTFGSGTRLTVV.

This chain links TRBV28 with TRBJ2-7; 7 bases line up with TRBD1. Trimming at V came to 2 bases and at J to 7 bases, leaving 5 bases not matched to a gene. Germline lookup yields CDR1 MDHEN and CDR2 SYDVKM. This CDR3 has 13 residues. The DNA of the CDR3 is TGTGCCAGCAGTTTAAGGGGGCCGGGAGAGCAGTACTTC. Translating it yields CASSLRGPGEQYF.

This clonotype turned up a few times. The rearrangement joins TRBV7-6 to TRBJ2-7; 8 bases agree with TRBD1. With 5 bases clipped from V and 2 bases from J, the junction kept 8 bases outside the gene matches. The CDR3 loop spans 15 amino acids. Germline lookup yields CDR1 SGHVS and CDR2 FNYEAQ. This CDR3 reads CASSSRQGTPYEQYF. The CDR3 DNA reads TGTGCCAGCAGCAGCCGACAGGGGACTCCCTACGAGCAGTACTTC.

This chain connects TRBV14 to TRBJ1-4; TRBD1 matches 10 bases. Germline values: CDR1 SGHDN, CDR2 FVKESK. The V segment lost 4 bases and the J segment 7 bases; nucleotides outside the gene matches: 6. The CDR3 covers 15 residues. CDR3 protein: CASSLRTGGFEKLFF. The DNA for the CDR3 is TGTGCCAGCAGCCTGAGGACAGGGGGGTTTGAAAAACTGTTTTTT.

This clonotype was seen at least ten times. V is TRBV7-2 and J is TRBJ2-7; possible D gene TRBD1, 6 bases. Germline V gives CDR1 SGHTA, CDR2 FQGNSA. CDR3 length: 14 amino acids. V was shortened by 2 bases and J by 3 bases, with 11 bases between the two germline ends. The CDR3 DNA reads as TGTGCCAGCAGCTTAACGGGACACCGCTACGAGCAGTACTTC. Translated: CASSLTGHRYEQYF.